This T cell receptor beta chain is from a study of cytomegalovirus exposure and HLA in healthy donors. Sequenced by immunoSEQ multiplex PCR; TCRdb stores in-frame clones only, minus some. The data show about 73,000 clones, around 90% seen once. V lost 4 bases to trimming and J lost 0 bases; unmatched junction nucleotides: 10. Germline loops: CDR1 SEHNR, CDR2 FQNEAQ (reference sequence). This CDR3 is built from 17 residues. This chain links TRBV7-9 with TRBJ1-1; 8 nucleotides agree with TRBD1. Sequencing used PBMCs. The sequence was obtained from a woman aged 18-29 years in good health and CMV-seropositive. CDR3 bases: TGTGCCAGCAGCTCTACCAGGGACAGGAACATGAACACTGAAGCTTTCTTT. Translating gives CASSSTRDRNMNTEAFF.